A selection of T cell receptor beta chains follows, all from one sample in a study of blood T cell repertoires in COVID-19. Sequencing used immunoSEQ multiplex PCR; TCRdb keeps in-frame clones, though not all of them. The data contain some 130,000 clones, around nine tenths of them seen just once; the ten biggest clones take up less than 4.5%. Sequenced input: peripheral blood. These receptors came from a man in his 60s with COVID-19, enrolled during active disease. Each CDR3 is given with its conserved first and last residue. The D gene is left open where the match is weak. Expanded clones get a size class; other rows say once, few or many, or leave the size out.

V gene: TRBV6-2/TRBV6-3; CDR3 length: 13; D gene: TRBD1; J gene: TRBJ2-3; clone size: -; CDR3 protein: CASSRGRTDTQYF; CDR3 DNA: TGTGCCAGCAGTAGGGGGCGCACAGATACGCAGTATTTT
V gene: TRBV14; CDR3 length: 15; D gene: TRBD1; J gene: TRBJ2-7; clone size: -; CDR3 protein: CASSYPGQGFYEQYF; CDR3 DNA: TGTGCCAGCAGCTATCCGGGACAGGGATTCTACGAGCAGTACTTC
V gene: TRBV29-1; CDR3 length: 16; D gene: -; J gene: TRBJ2-7; clone size: -; CDR3 protein: CSVEGGLGRGSYEQYF; CDR3 DNA: TGCAGCGTTGAGGGGGGTCTGGGTAGAGGATCCTACGAGCAGTACTTC
V gene: TRBV30; CDR3 length: 16; D gene: TRBD1; J gene: TRBJ1-4; clone size: -; CDR3 protein: CAYLTGAQQSNEKLFF; CDR3 DNA: TGTGCCTACCTGACAGGGGCCCAGCAAAGTAATGAAAAACTGTTTTTT
V gene: TRBV6-5; CDR3 length: 13; D gene: TRBD1; J gene: TRBJ1-1; clone size: few; CDR3 protein: CASRPGGLTEAFF; CDR3 DNA: TGTGCCAGCAGGCCAGGGGGCTTAACTGAAGCTTTCTTT
V gene: TRBV27; CDR3 length: 16; D gene: -; J gene: TRBJ2-3; clone size: -; CDR3 protein: CASSPRAGLSTDTQYF; CDR3 DNA: TGTGCCAGCAGTCCCCGTGCGGGACTTAGCACAGATACGCAGTATTTT
V gene: TRBV18; CDR3 length: 14; D gene: TRBD2; J gene: TRBJ2-7; clone size: -; CDR3 protein: CASSPYAREGEQYF; CDR3 DNA: TGTGCCAGCTCACCTTACGCCCGGGAGGGCGAGCAGTACTTC
V gene: TRBV12-5; CDR3 length: 14; D gene: TRBD1; J gene: TRBJ1-1; clone size: -; CDR3 protein: CASGSQGAPGEAFF; CDR3 DNA: TGTGCTAGTGGATCCCAGGGGGCGCCGGGTGAAGCTTTCTTT
V gene: TRBV11-1; CDR3 length: 13; D gene: TRBD1; J gene: TRBJ2-7; clone size: -; CDR3 protein: CASSPGGAYEQYF; CDR3 DNA: TGTGCCAGCAGCCCAGGGGGCGCCTACGAGCAGTACTTC
V gene: TRBV7-2; CDR3 length: 13; D gene: TRBD1; J gene: TRBJ1-2; clone size: -; CDR3 protein: CASSLGTDYGYTF; CDR3 DNA: TGTGCCAGCAGCTTGGGGACAGATTATGGCTACACCTTC
V gene: TRBV9; CDR3 length: 15; D gene: -; J gene: TRBJ2-2; clone size: -; CDR3 protein: CASSVAGLNTGELFF; CDR3 DNA: TGTGCCAGCAGCGTAGCAGGGTTAAACACCGGGGAGCTGTTTTTT
V gene: TRBV5-1; CDR3 length: 13; D gene: -; J gene: TRBJ1-2; clone size: -; CDR3 protein: CASSLDVAASYTF; CDR3 DNA: TGCGCCAGCAGCTTGGATGTGGCGGCGAGCTACACCTTC
V gene: TRBV6-5; CDR3 length: 15; D gene: -; J gene: TRBJ1-6; clone size: -; CDR3 protein: CASIYRVLQNSPLHF; CDR3 DNA: TGTGCCAGCATCTACAGGGTACTGCAGAATTCACCCCTCCACTTT
V gene: TRBV27; CDR3 length: 14; D gene: -; J gene: TRBJ2-2; clone size: -; CDR3 protein: CASSLLRGLGELFF; CDR3 DNA: TGTGCCAGCAGTTTACTTAGGGGTCTCGGGGAGCTGTTTTTT
V gene: TRBV30; CDR3 length: 15; D gene: -; J gene: TRBJ2-2; clone size: few; CDR3 protein: CAWVQAGTNTGELFF; CDR3 DNA: TGTGCCTGGGTCCAAGCGGGTACGAACACCGGGGAGCTGTTTTTT
V gene: TRBV28; CDR3 length: 16; D gene: -; J gene: TRBJ2-7; clone size: -; CDR3 protein: CASSLLAGTGLGEQYF; CDR3 DNA: TGTGCCAGCAGTTTATTAGCGGGGACAGGGTTGGGGGAGCAGTACTTC
V gene: TRBV19; CDR3 length: 14; D gene: TRBD1; J gene: TRBJ1-5; clone size: -; CDR3 protein: CASSMGGQYQPQHF; CDR3 DNA: TGTGCCAGTAGTATGGGGGGACAGTATCAGCCCCAGCATTTT
V gene: TRBV4-3; CDR3 length: 16; D gene: TRBD1; J gene: TRBJ1-6; clone size: -; CDR3 protein: CASSQFLDRANSPLHF; CDR3 DNA: TGCGCCAGCAGCCAATTCCTAGACAGGGCTAATTCACCCCTCCACTTT
V gene: TRBV15; CDR3 length: 16; D gene: -; J gene: TRBJ1-2; clone size: -; CDR3 protein: CATSRDSGTFGSGYTF; CDR3 DNA: TGTGCCACCAGCAGAGATTCAGGGACATTTGGGAGTGGCTACACCTTC
V gene: TRBV15; CDR3 length: 20; D gene: TRBD2; J gene: TRBJ2-3; clone size: once; CDR3 protein: CATSRVPLGLAGGSTDTQYF; CDR3 DNA: TGTGCCACCAGCAGAGTCCCTCTCGGACTAGCGGGGGGTAGCACAGATACGCAGTATTTT
V gene: TRBV29-1; CDR3 length: 11; D gene: -; J gene: TRBJ1-2; clone size: few; CDR3 protein: CSVDYRMGYTF; CDR3 DNA: TGCAGCGTTGATTACAGGATGGGCTACACCTTC
V gene: TRBV7-3; CDR3 length: 18; D gene: TRBD1; J gene: TRBJ2-1; clone size: -; CDR3 protein: CASSPGQWGSTERDEQFF; CDR3 DNA: TGTGCCAGCAGCCCGGGACAGTGGGGCTCAACGGAACGAGACGAGCAGTTCTTC
V gene: TRBV6-5; CDR3 length: 15; D gene: TRBD1; J gene: TRBJ2-7; clone size: -; CDR3 protein: CASTITGTGEGEQYF; CDR3 DNA: TGTGCCAGCACCATCACCGGGACAGGGGAGGGGGAGCAGTACTTC
V gene: TRBV7-2; CDR3 length: 15; D gene: -; J gene: TRBJ2-3; clone size: -; CDR3 protein: CASRGTLPAPDTQYF; CDR3 DNA: TGTGCCAGCCGGGGGACTCTCCCGGCCCCAGATACGCAGTATTTT
V gene: TRBV9; CDR3 length: 15; D gene: -; J gene: TRBJ2-2; clone size: -; CDR3 protein: CASSVDRAHTGELFF; CDR3 DNA: TGTGCCAGCAGCGTAGACAGGGCTCACACCGGGGAGCTGTTTTTT
V gene: TRBV12-3/TRBV12-4; CDR3 length: 13; D gene: -; J gene: TRBJ2-1; clone size: few; CDR3 protein: CASRSQGGNEQFF; CDR3 DNA: TGTGCCAGCAGATCTCAGGGTGGGAATGAGCAGTTCTTC
V gene: TRBV7-9; CDR3 length: 17; D gene: TRBD2; J gene: TRBJ2-4; clone size: few; CDR3 protein: CASSFSTSGGPRDIQYF; CDR3 DNA: TGTGCCAGCAGCTTTTCGACTAGCGGGGGGCCAAGGGACATTCAGTACTTC
V gene: TRBV27; CDR3 length: 13; D gene: -; J gene: TRBJ2-3; clone size: once; CDR3 protein: CASSLSRAVESYF; CDR3 DNA: TGTGCCAGCAGTTTATCCCGAGCGGTTGAGTCGTATTTT
V gene: TRBV5-6; CDR3 length: 15; D gene: TRBD1; J gene: TRBJ1-2; clone size: -; CDR3 protein: CASSLHTGAFYGYTF; CDR3 DNA: TGTGCCAGCAGCCTCCACACAGGGGCCTTCTATGGCTACACCTTC
V gene: TRBV5-1; CDR3 length: 16; D gene: TRBD2; J gene: TRBJ2-1; clone size: once; CDR3 protein: CASSLDGTSEYNEQFF; CDR3 DNA: TGCGCCAGCAGCTTGGATGGGACTAGCGAATACAATGAGCAGTTCTTC
V gene: TRBV27; CDR3 length: 14; D gene: TRBD1; J gene: TRBJ1-4; clone size: -; CDR3 protein: CASAIRGTNEKLFF; CDR3 DNA: TGTGCCAGCGCGATCAGGGGGACTAATGAAAAACTGTTTTTT
V gene: TRBV6-6; CDR3 length: 14; D gene: -; J gene: TRBJ2-3; clone size: once; CDR3 protein: CASSYWGETDTQYF; CDR3 DNA: TGTGCCAGCAGTTACTGGGGGGAAACAGATACGCAGTATTTT
V gene: TRBV7-6; CDR3 length: 13; D gene: -; J gene: TRBJ2-1; clone size: -; CDR3 protein: CASSAGRLDEQFF; CDR3 DNA: TGTGCCAGCAGCGCGGGACGCCTTGATGAGCAGTTCTTC
V gene: TRBV3-1/TRBV3-2; CDR3 length: 15; D gene: TRBD2; J gene: TRBJ2-7; clone size: -; CDR3 protein: CASSRSSGGGYEQYF; CDR3 DNA: TGTGCCAGCAGCCGTTCTAGCGGGGGGGGCTACGAGCAGTACTTC
V gene: TRBV18; CDR3 length: 15; D gene: TRBD1; J gene: TRBJ2-5; clone size: -; CDR3 protein: CASSPDRVVGETQYF; CDR3 DNA: TGTGCCAGCTCACCCGACAGGGTTGTAGGAGAGACCCAGTACTTC
V gene: TRBV19; CDR3 length: 14; D gene: TRBD1; J gene: TRBJ2-5; clone size: -; CDR3 protein: CASRDPGGEETQYF; CDR3 DNA: TGTGCCAGTAGGGACCCAGGGGGCGAAGAGACCCAGTACTTC
V gene: TRBV7-2; CDR3 length: 16; D gene: TRBD1; J gene: TRBJ1-2; clone size: -; CDR3 protein: CASSLTTGGAGYGYTF; CDR3 DNA: TGTGCCAGCAGCTTGACTACAGGGGGCGCAGGCTATGGCTACACCTTC
V gene: TRBV28; CDR3 length: 15; D gene: -; J gene: TRBJ1-6; clone size: -; CDR3 protein: CASSSNRELNSPLHF; CDR3 DNA: TGTGCCAGCAGTTCCAACAGGGAGTTGAATTCACCCCTCCACTTT
V gene: TRBV7-9; CDR3 length: 14; D gene: -; J gene: TRBJ1-1; clone size: -; CDR3 protein: CASSSGLGGTEAFF; CDR3 DNA: TGTGCCAGCAGCTCGGGTTTGGGGGGCACTGAAGCTTTCTTT
V gene: TRBV5-6; CDR3 length: 11; D gene: -; J gene: TRBJ2-7; clone size: few; CDR3 protein: CASSWTSEQYF; CDR3 DNA: TGTGCCAGCAGCTGGACAAGCGAGCAGTACTTC
V gene: TRBV29-1; CDR3 length: 12; D gene: TRBD1; J gene: TRBJ1-2; clone size: -; CDR3 protein: CSVESTGGGYTF; CDR3 DNA: TGCAGCGTTGAAAGCACAGGGGGCGGCTACACCTTC
V gene: TRBV2; CDR3 length: 13; D gene: -; J gene: TRBJ1-2; clone size: once; CDR3 protein: CASNREVNYGYTF; CDR3 DNA: TGTGCCAGCAATCGGGAGGTAAACTATGGCTACACCTTC
V gene: TRBV2; CDR3 length: 14; D gene: TRBD1; J gene: TRBJ2-5; clone size: -; CDR3 protein: CASNKQGGGETQYF; CDR3 DNA: TGTGCCAGCAACAAACAGGGGGGTGGGGAGACCCAGTACTTC
V gene: TRBV24-1; CDR3 length: 13; D gene: -; J gene: TRBJ1-2; clone size: -; CDR3 protein: CAPLRDPNPGYTF; CDR3 DNA: TGTGCCCCGCTGAGGGATCCGAATCCTGGCTACACCTTC
V gene: TRBV28; CDR3 length: 14; D gene: -; J gene: TRBJ1-1; clone size: -; CDR3 protein: CASSLARGNTEAFF; CDR3 DNA: TGTGCCAGCAGTTTAGCCAGGGGGAACACTGAAGCTTTCTTT
V gene: TRBV3-1/TRBV3-2; CDR3 length: 14; D gene: -; J gene: TRBJ1-1; clone size: -; CDR3 protein: CASSQDLRNTEAFF; CDR3 DNA: TGTGCCAGCAGCCAAGATCTCCGGAACACTGAAGCTTTCTTT
V gene: TRBV7-9; CDR3 length: 16; D gene: -; J gene: TRBJ1-1; clone size: -; CDR3 protein: CASSLPEDSIKRGAFF; CDR3 DNA: TGTGCCAGCAGCCTCCCCGAGGACTCAATAAAACGGGGAGCTTTCTTT
V gene: TRBV6-5; CDR3 length: 16; D gene: -; J gene: TRBJ2-7; clone size: -; CDR3 protein: CASSYIPPGQTYEQYF; CDR3 DNA: TGTGCCAGCAGTTACATACCCCCAGGACAGACCTACGAGCAGTACTTC
V gene: TRBV4-2; CDR3 length: 16; D gene: -; J gene: TRBJ1-4; clone size: -; CDR3 protein: CASSLSWANDNEKLFF; CDR3 DNA: TGTGCCAGCAGCCTAAGTTGGGCCAATGATAATGAAAAACTGTTTTTT